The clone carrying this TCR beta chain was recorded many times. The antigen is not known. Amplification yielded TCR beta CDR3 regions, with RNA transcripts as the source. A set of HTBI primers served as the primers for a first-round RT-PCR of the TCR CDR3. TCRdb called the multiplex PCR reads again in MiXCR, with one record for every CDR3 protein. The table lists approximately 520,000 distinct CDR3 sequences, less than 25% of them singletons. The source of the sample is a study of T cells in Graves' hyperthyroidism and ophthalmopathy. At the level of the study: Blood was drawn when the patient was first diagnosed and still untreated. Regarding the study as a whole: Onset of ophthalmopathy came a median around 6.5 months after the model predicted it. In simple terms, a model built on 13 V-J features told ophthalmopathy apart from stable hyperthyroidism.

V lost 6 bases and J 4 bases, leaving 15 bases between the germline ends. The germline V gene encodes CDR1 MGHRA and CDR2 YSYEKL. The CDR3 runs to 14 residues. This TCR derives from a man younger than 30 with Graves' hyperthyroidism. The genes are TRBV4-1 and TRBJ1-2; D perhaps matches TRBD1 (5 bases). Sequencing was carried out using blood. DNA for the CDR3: TGCGCCAGCAGGACAAGGGACTCGGGCTATGGCTACACCTTC. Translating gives CASRTRDSGYGYTF.